The clone carrying this TCR beta chain came up many times. TCRdb processed the PCR reads anew with MiXCR; each CDR3 protein has one entry. This repertoire shows under 650,000 distinct CDR3 sequences, about 20% found once; its top ten account for 0.7% to 1%. The data were taken from a study of molecular identifiers for immune sequencing clone quantification. The specimen was naive CD8+ T cells from blood, with Jurkat cell RNA spiked in. Subset defined: FACS-sorted CD8+CD4-CCR7+CD45RA+ naive T cells. The origin of this receptor is a human donor in good health. Some libraries in this study had Jurkat cell RNA spiked in.

The CDR3: CATSETGQGGQPQHF. The CDR3 DNA sequence: TGTGCCACCAGTGAAACCGGACAGGGGGGTCAGCCCCAGCATTTT. This chain connects TRBV24-1 to TRBJ1-5, with 10 bases identical to TRBD1. CDR1 KGHDR and CDR2 SFDVKD come from the germline V gene. The CDR3 contains 15 residues. J was trimmed by 6 bases and V by 4 bases; bases with no gene match: 5.